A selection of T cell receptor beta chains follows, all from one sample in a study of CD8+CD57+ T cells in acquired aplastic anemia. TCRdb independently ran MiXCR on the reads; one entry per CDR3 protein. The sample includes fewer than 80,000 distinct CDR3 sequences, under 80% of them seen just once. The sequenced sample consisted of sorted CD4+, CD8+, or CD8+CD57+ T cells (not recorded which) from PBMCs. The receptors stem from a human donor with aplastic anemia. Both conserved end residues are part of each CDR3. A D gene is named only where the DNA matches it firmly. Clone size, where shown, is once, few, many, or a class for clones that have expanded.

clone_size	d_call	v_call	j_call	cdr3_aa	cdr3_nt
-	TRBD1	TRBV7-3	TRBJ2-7	CVSSLTPGGIDEQYF	TGTGTCAGCAGCTTAACCCCAGGGGGCATCGACGAGCAGTACTTC
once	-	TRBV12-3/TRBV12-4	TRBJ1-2	CASLGGNYGYTF	TGTGCCAGCCTGGGGGGAAACTATGGCTACACCTTC
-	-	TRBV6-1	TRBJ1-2	CASRRDGNYGYTF	TGTGCCAGCAGGCGGGACGGTAACTATGGCTACACCTTC
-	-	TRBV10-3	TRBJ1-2	CAISAAADYGYTF	TGTGCCATCAGTGCTGCCGCGGACTATGGCTACACCTTC
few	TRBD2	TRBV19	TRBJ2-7	CASRLAGGPYEQYF	TGTGCCAGTAGGTTGGCGGGAGGCCCCTACGAGCAGTACTTC
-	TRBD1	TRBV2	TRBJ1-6	CASSDGTGGSSPLHF	TGTGCCAGCAGTGATGGGACAGGGGGCTCTTCACCCCTCCACTTT
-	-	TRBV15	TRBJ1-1	CATSREQRSTEAFF	TGTGCCACCAGCAGAGAACAGAGGAGTACTGAAGCTTTCTTT
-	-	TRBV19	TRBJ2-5	CASSPGQSSGETQYF	TGTGCCAGTAGTCCCGGACAGTCCTCCGGAGAGACCCAGTACTTC
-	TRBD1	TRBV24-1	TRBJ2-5	CATTGTGGAQETQYF	TGTGCCACCACGGGGACAGGTGGGGCACAAGAGACCCAGTACTTC
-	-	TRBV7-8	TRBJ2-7	CASSHSTGSQSGGQYF	TGTGCCAGCAGCCATTCGACAGGGTCACAATCGGGGGGGCAGTACTTC
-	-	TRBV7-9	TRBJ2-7	CASSSLVEQYF	TGTGCCAGCAGCTCCCTCGTCGAGCAGTACTTC
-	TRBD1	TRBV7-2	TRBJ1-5	CASSLGDRGYQPQHF	TGTGCCAGCAGCTTAGGGGACAGGGGGTATCAGCCCCAGCATTTT
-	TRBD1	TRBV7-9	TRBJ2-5	CASSSQGGAQVETQYF	TGTGCCAGCAGCTCCCAAGGGGGCGCGCAAGTGGAGACCCAGTACTTC
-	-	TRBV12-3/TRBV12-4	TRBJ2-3	CASSSLLDTQYF	TGTGCCAGCAGTTCACTTTTAGATACGCAGTATTTT
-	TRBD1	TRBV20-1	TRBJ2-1	CSATWTGTYNEQFF	TGCAGTGCAACCTGGACAGGGACCTACAATGAGCAGTTCTTC
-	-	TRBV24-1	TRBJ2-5	CATSDPGQQETQYF	TGTGCCACCAGTGATCCAGGACAGCAAGAGACCCAGTACTTC
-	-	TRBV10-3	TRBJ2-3	CAISVGSGTDTQYF	TGTGCCATCAGTGTGGGGAGCGGGACAGATACGCAGTATTTT
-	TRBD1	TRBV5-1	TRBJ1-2	CASRERQGGYGYTF	TGCGCCAGCAGGGAGCGACAGGGCGGCTATGGCTACACCTTC
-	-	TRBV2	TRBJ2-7	CASSRSISVEQYF	TGTGCCAGCAGCCGGTCCATCTCAGTAGAGCAGTACTTC
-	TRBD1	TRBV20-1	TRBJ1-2	CSARGGGWDGYTF	TGCAGTGCTAGAGGAGGGGGCTGGGATGGCTACACCTTC
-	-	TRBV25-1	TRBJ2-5	CASSGQETQYF	TGTGCCAGCAGTGGTCAAGAGACCCAGTACTTC
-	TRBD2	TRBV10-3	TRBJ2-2	CAISLAGRDTGELFF	TGTGCCATCAGTCTAGCGGGAAGGGACACCGGGGAGCTGTTTTTT
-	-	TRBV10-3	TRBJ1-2	CAIKKGSYGYTF	TGTGCCATCAAGAAGGGCTCCTATGGCTACACCTTC
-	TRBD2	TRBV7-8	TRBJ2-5	CASSLGVGLDQETQYF	TGTGCCAGCAGCTTAGGAGTTGGACTAGATCAAGAGACCCAGTACTTC
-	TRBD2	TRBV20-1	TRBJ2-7	CSARTPGLAGGQQYF	TGCAGTGCTAGAACGCCGGGACTAGCGGGAGGGCAGCAGTACTTC